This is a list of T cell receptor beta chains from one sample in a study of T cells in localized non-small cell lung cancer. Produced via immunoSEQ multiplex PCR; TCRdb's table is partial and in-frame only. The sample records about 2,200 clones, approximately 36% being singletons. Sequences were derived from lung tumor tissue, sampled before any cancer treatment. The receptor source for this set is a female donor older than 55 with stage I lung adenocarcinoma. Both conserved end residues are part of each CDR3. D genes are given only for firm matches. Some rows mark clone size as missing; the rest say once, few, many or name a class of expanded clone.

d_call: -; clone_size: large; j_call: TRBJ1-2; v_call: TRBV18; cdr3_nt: TGTGCCAGCTCACCCTACCGACAGTCGAGGGCTGGCTACACCTTC; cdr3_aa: CASSPYRQSRAGYTF
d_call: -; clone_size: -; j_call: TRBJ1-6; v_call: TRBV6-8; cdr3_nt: TGTGCCAGCAGTGACGATTGGGACATTCGATCACCCCTCCACTTT; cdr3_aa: CASSDDWDIRSPLHF
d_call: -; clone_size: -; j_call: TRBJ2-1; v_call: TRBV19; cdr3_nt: TGTGCCAGTAGTATAGATACCTTGGCAGGGACGAGGGGCTACAATGAGCAGTTCTTC; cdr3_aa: CASSIDTLAGTRGYNEQFF
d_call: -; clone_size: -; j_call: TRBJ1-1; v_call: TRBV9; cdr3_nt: TGTGCCAGCAGTGAGGAAGAGAACACTGAAGCTTTCTTT; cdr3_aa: CASSEEENTEAFF
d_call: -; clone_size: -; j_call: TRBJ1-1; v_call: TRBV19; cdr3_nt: TGTGCCAGTAGATCGACCGACAGGAACACTGAAGCTTTCTTT; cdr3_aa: CASRSTDRNTEAFF
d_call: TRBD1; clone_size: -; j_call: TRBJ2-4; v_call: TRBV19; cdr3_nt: TGTGCCAGTAGTCCGGACAGGGGAAACATTCAGTACTTC; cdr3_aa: CASSPDRGNIQYF
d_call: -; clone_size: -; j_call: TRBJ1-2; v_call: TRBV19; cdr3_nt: TGTGCCAGTAGTATGATCCCCGGGGCTAACTATGGCTACACCTTC; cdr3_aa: CASSMIPGANYGYTF
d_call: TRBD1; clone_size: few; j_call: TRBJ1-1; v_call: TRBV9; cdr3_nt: TGTGCCAGCAGCTCAGGGGGCGGGAGTGGCACTGAAGCTTTCTTT; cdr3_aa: CASSSGGGSGTEAFF
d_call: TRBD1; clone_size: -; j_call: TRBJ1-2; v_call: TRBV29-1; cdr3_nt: TGCAGCGACCGGGACAGGGCCTATTCCGGTGGCTACACCTTC; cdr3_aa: CSDRDRAYSGGYTF
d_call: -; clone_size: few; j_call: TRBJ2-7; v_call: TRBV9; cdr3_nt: TGTGCCAGCAGCGTAACCGCATCCGCGGACGAGCAGTACTTC; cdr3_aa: CASSVTASADEQYF
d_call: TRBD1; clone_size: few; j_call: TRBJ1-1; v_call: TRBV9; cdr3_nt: TGTGCCAGCAGCCCCCAGGGGGTTAACACTGAAGCTTTCTTT; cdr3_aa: CASSPQGVNTEAFF
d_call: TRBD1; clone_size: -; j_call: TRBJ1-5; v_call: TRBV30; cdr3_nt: TGTGCCTGGAGCCAGGGACAGGGGTATAGCAATCAGCCCCAGCATTTT; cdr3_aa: CAWSQGQGYSNQPQHF
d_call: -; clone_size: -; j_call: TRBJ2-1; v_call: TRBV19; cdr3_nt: TGTGCCAGTAGTTTCGATTCGCCTAATGAGCAGTTCTTC; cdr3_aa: CASSFDSPNEQFF
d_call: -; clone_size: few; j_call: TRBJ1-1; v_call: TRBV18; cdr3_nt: TGTGCCAGCTCACCAAGCAGGGTGGAGAACACTGAAGCTTTCTTT; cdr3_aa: CASSPSRVENTEAFF
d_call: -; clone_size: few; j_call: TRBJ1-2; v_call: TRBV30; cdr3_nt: TGTGCCTGGAGAGGGCAGGGCTCTAACTATGGCTACACCTTC; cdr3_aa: CAWRGQGSNYGYTF
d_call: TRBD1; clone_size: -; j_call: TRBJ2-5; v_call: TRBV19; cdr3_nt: TGTGCCAGTAGTGCGGACAGGGGCCTACACGCCGCCCCGGCCCAGTACTTC; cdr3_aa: CASSADRGLHAAPAQYF
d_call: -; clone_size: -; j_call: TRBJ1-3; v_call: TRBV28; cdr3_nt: TGTGCCAGCAGTTTAAAGCGCGGGATGATAAGCTCTGGAAACACCATATATTTT; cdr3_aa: CASSLKRGMISSGNTIYF
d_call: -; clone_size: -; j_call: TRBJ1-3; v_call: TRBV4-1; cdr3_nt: TGCGCCAGCAGCCAAGATGGCACGCTCTCTGGAAACACCATATATTTT; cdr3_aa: CASSQDGTLSGNTIYF
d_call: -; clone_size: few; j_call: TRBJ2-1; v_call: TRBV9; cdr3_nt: TGTGCCAGCAGCGCAGGGACCCTGGGCGACAATGAGCAGTTCTTC; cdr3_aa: CASSAGTLGDNEQFF
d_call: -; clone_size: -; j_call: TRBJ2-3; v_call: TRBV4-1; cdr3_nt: TGCGCCAGCAGCCCGGGAGTCGGCACAGATACGCAGTATTTT; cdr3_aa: CASSPGVGTDTQYF
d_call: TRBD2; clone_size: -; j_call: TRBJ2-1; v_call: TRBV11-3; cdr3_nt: TGTGCCAGCAGCACGTCCGGGACTAGGTTAACTGAGCAGTTCTTC; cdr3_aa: CASSTSGTRLTEQFF
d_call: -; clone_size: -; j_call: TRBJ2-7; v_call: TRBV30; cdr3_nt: TGTGCCTGGAGTGTTTCAGGGTACGAGCAGTACTTC; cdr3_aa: CAWSVSGYEQYF
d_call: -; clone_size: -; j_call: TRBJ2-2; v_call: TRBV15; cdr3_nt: TGTGCCACCAGCAGAGATATCGGCGGGGAAACCGGGGAGCTGTTTTTT; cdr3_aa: CATSRDIGGETGELFF
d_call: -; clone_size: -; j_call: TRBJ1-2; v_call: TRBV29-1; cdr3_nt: TGCAGCGTTGGGACGTCCCCGCGATACGGCTACACCTTC; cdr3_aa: CSVGTSPRYGYTF
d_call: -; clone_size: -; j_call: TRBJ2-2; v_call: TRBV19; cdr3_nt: TGTGCCAGTAGTATAGATCGGGCCGGGGAGCTGTTTTTT; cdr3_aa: CASSIDRAGELFF
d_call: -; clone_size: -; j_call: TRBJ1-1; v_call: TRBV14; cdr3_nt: TGTGCCAGCAGTCAAACTCGTGGCAGGGAAGCTTTCTTT; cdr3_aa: CASSQTRGREAFF
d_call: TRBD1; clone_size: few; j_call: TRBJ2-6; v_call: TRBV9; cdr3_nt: TGTGCCAGCAGCGTCAACCAGGGGGCTCAAGGGGCCAACGTCCTGACTTTC; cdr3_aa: CASSVNQGAQGANVLTF
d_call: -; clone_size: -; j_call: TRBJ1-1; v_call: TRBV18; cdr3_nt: TGTGCCAGCTCACCAGGGGCGACCATGAACACTGAAGCTTTCTTT; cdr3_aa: CASSPGATMNTEAFF
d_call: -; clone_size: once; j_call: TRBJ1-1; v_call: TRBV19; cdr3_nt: TGTGCCAGTAGCATTCTACGACAGGTACAGAACACTGAAGCTTTCTTT; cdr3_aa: CASSILRQVQNTEAFF
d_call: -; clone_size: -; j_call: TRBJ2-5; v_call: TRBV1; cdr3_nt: TGCGCCAGCAGCCAAGCAGGAGGGTTGGACCAAGAGACCCAGTACTTC; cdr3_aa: CASSQAGGLDQETQYF
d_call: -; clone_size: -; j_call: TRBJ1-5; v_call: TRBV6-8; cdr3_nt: TGTGCCAGCAGTTACTCGGGCAGGGGTAGCAATCAGCCCCAGCATTTT; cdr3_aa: CASSYSGRGSNQPQHF
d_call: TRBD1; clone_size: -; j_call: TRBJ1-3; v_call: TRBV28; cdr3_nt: TGTGCCAGCAGCACCCTTACAGGGGCTGTAAACACCATATATTTT; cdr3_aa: CASSTLTGAVNTIYF
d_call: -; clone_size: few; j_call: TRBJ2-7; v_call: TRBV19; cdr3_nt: TGTGCCAGTAGTGGGCGAGACCAGGGCCTAACCTACGAGCAGTACTTC; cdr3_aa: CASSGRDQGLTYEQYF
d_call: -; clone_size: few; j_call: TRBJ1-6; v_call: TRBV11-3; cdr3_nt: TGTGCCAGCAGCTTGGAAGGACTTTCAAGTTCACCCCTCCACTTT; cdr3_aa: CASSLEGLSSSPLHF
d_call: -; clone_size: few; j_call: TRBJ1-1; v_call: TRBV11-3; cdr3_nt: TGTGCCAGCAGCCCTGGCCGGGGGAGCACTGAAGCTTTCTTT; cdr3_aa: CASSPGRGSTEAFF
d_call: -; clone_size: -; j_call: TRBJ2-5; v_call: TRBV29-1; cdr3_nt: TGCAGCGTGCAGACTTCACTCGTGGAGACCCAGTACTTC; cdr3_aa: CSVQTSLVETQYF
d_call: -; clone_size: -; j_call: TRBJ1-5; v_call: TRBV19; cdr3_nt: TGTGCCAGTAGTGGCGGGACCTCGGGGGGCAATCAGCCCCAGCATTTT; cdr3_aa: CASSGGTSGGNQPQHF
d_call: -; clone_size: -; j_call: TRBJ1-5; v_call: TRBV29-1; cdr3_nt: TGCAGCGTCACCGACCGGGACTTCAATCAGCCCCAGCATTTT; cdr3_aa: CSVTDRDFNQPQHF
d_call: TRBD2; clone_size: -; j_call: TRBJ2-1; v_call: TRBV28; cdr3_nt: TGTGCCAGCAGTTCACTAGCGGGAGACGAGCAGTTCTTC; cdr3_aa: CASSSLAGDEQFF
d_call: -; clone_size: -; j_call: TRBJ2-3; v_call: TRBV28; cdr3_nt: TGTGCCAGCAGCCCCGTCGCGGACTCACAAGATACGCAGTATTTT; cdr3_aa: CASSPVADSQDTQYF
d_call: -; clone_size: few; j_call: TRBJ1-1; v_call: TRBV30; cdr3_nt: TGTGCCTGGGGAACAGGGTTATATGAAGCTTTCTTT; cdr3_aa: CAWGTGLYEAFF
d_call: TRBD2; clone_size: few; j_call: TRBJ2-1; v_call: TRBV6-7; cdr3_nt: TGTGCCAGCAGTGCCGGACTAGCGCCCTACAATGAGCAGTTCTTC; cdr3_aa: CASSAGLAPYNEQFF
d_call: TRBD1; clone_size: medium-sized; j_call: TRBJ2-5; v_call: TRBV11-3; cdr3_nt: TGTGCCAGCAGCTTGAGGGGGCGCGGGCAAGAGACCCAGTACTTC; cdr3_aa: CASSLRGRGQETQYF
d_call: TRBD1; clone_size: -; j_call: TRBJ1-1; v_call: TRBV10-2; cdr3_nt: TGCGCCACGAAGGACAGGGTGGGGGCCAGGGACACTGAAGCTTTCTTT; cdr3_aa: CATKDRVGARDTEAFF
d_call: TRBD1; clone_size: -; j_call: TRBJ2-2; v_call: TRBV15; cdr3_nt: TGTGCCACCAGCAGTTCGGGACAGGAGGTTCTTGGCACCGGGGAGCTGTTTTTT; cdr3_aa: CATSSSGQEVLGTGELFF
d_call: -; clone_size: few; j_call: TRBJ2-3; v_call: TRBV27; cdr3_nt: TGTGCCAGCAGTTTGACGGACGGTCGCACAGATACGCAGTATTTT; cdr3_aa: CASSLTDGRTDTQYF
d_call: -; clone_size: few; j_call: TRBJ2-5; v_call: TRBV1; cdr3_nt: TGCGCCAGCAGCCAAGAGGGGACAGGGGAAGAGACCCAGTACTTC; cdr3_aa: CASSQEGTGEETQYF
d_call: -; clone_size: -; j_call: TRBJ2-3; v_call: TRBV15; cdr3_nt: TGTGCCACCAGCAGCTCACAGGGGGGGAGGACAGATACGCAGTATTTT; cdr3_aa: CATSSSQGGRTDTQYF
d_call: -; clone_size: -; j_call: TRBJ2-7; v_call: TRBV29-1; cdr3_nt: TGCAGCGCCAGATACCGGACAGCTTCCTCCTACGAGCAGTACTTC; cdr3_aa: CSARYRTASSYEQYF
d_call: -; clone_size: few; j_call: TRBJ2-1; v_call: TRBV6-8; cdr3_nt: TGTGCCAGCAGTTACGGTGTCGGCAATGAGCAGTTCTTC; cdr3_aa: CASSYGVGNEQFF
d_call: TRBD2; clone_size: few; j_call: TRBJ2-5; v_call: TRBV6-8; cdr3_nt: TGTGCCAGCAGTTACTCGACCCCCCTCCCCGCGGGAGGAGAGACCCAGTACTTC; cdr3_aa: CASSYSTPLPAGGETQYF